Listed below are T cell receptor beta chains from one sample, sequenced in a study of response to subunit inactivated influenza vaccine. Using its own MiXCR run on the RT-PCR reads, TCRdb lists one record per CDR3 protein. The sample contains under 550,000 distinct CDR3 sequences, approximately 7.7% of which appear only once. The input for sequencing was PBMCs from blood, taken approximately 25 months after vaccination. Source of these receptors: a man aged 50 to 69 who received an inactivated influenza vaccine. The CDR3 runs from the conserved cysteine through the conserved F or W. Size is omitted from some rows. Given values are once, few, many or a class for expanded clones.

CDR3: CASSQRGQGSTDTQYF
size: many
V: TRBV5-1

CDR3: CASSLPLERRTQYF
size: many
V: TRBV12-3/TRBV12-4

CDR3: CASSLGQGVSETQYF
size: few
V: TRBV18

CDR3: CASRASQGADTQYF
size: few
V: TRBV5-1

CDR3: CSVVARAPETQYF
size: -
V: TRBV29-1

CDR3: CASRTSNEQFF
size: many
V: TRBV5-1

CDR3: CASSQYFYQGSETQYF
size: -
V: TRBV4-2

CDR3: CASSTIAGGYNEQFF
size: few
V: TRBV7-2

CDR3: CASGLAWQETQYF
size: many
V: TRBV6-2/TRBV6-3

CDR3: CASSPGQGSETQYF
size: few
V: TRBV5-1

CDR3: CASSLGELETQYF
size: many
V: TRBV5-1

CDR3: CSVIRQGTDTQYF
size: few
V: TRBV20-1

CDR3: CTSSLPRDRGPYEQFF
size: -
V: TRBV12-3/TRBV12-4

CDR3: CASSGDWGYTEAFF
size: -
V: TRBV18

CDR3: CSAPLGGHGQPQHF
size: many
V: TRBV20-1

CDR3: CASSYALAGELFF
size: few
V: TRBV4-3

CDR3: CAISESSTETMKREQFF
size: -
V: TRBV10-3

CDR3: CASSYYGETQYF
size: -
V: TRBV6-5

CDR3: CASSQNRAEAFF
size: many
V: TRBV12-3/TRBV12-4

CDR3: CASSPDGGKQFF
size: many
V: TRBV12-3/TRBV12-4

CDR3: CASSPRGEEEQFF
size: many
V: TRBV4-2

CDR3: CASSPHTGPNYGYTF
size: -
V: TRBV6-2/TRBV6-3

CDR3: CASSSETQSSYEQYF
size: few
V: TRBV7-8

CDR3: CASSQDPTSGGRLAKNIQYF
size: many
V: TRBV4-1

CDR3: CASSPKTGHGELFF
size: -
V: TRBV7-2

CDR3: CASSPDSSSALGTQYF
size: few
V: TRBV3-1

CDR3: CASSTSRRESNEQFF
size: -
V: TRBV12-3/TRBV12-4

CDR3: CASSSGQTNRDTQYF
size: -
V: TRBV6-2/TRBV6-3

CDR3: CASSLLQGRINTEAFF
size: -
V: TRBV28

CDR3: CASSSGGVTWELFF
size: -
V: TRBV28

CDR3: CASSLWGGSSYNEQFF
size: many
V: TRBV7-8

CDR3: CASSLASTGYEQYF
size: few
V: TRBV7-9

CDR3: CASSPLDTNSGNTIYF
size: few
V: TRBV18

CDR3: CASSYPSIQGTDSPLHF
size: -
V: TRBV6-2/TRBV6-3

CDR3: CASAKGLHTEAFF
size: few
V: TRBV27

CDR3: CASRYGLADYNEQFF
size: many
V: TRBV12-3/TRBV12-4

CDR3: CASSLGPGQGFAETQYF
size: few
V: TRBV5-1

CDR3: CASSLGVLGRSRNQPQHF
size: -
V: TRBV12-3/TRBV12-4

CDR3: CASSGRGGTDNEQFF
size: -
V: TRBV9

CDR3: CASSYKGIPGELFF
size: few
V: TRBV6-5

CDR3: CASSITAGRGNEQFF
size: many
V: TRBV19

CDR3: CASSQGAPFNQPQHF
size: -
V: TRBV4-1

CDR3: CASSSRGFYNEQFF
size: -
V: TRBV27

CDR3: CASSYSPRAGSYEQYF
size: -
V: TRBV6-2/TRBV6-3

CDR3: CASRLTSDGTGELFF
size: -
V: TRBV5-1

CDR3: CATSRRVETQYF
size: few
V: TRBV15

CDR3: CASSLASEAMGRINQPQHF
size: few
V: TRBV5-1

CDR3: CASSLDKRSYNSPLHF
size: -
V: TRBV7-6

CDR3: CSVAKVKYTF
size: few
V: TRBV29-1

CDR3: CASSGGQGVYNEQFF
size: many
V: TRBV2

CDR3: CSARDVTSVGGEQFF
size: few
V: TRBV20-1

CDR3: CSARDLGQYEQYF
size: few
V: TRBV20-1

CDR3: CASSSRGTYEQYF
size: many
V: TRBV7-2

CDR3: CSVEDAGQGWAGANVLTF
size: many
V: TRBV29-1

CDR3: CSARDQGGRTYEQYF
size: many
V: TRBV20-1